This T cell receptor beta chain stems from a study of T cells in Graves' hyperthyroidism and ophthalmopathy. This clonotype turned up a few times. The source of the PBMCs was 9.5 to 10 ml of fresh peripheral blood. TCR beta CDR3 regions were amplified from RNA. Researchers ran a first-round RT-PCR on the TCR CDR3 using the HTBI primer set. Each CDR3 protein is one row after TCRdb ran MiXCR on the multiplex PCR reads. The sample contains roughly 300,000 distinct CDR3 sequences, less than 30% of which appear only once. The V gene lost 5 bases and the J gene lost 5 bases, with 15 bases spanning the gap. CDR1 MDHEN and CDR2 SYDVKM come from the germline V gene. The CDR3 is made up of 14 amino acids.

This chain uses TRBV28 with TRBJ2-5; D is perhaps TRBD1 (6 bases). The origin of this receptor is a man in his forties with Graves' hyperthyroidism that later progressed to Graves' ophthalmopathy. Sequencing was performed on blood. Here the CDR3 reads CASSTLTGRETQYF. The CDR3 nucleotides read TGTGCCAGCAGTACCCTGACAGGTCGCGAGACCCAGTACTTC.